Below are 13 T cell receptor beta chains sequenced from a single sample in a study of cytomegalovirus exposure and HLA in healthy donors. PCR used 60 Vbeta primers and 13 Jbeta primers. The table came from immunoSEQ multiplex PCR; TCRdb's copy has only in-frame clones and leaves some out. Among 160,000 or so clones listed, around 77% were seen once. The source material was PBMCs. Receptors originate from a woman aged 25-40 years in good health and CMV-seronegative.

This clone is a singleton in its sample. The junction departs from the called germline gene at one end, perhaps through a read error. J is TRBJ1-3 and V is TRBV2, with unresolved D. Looked up from germline, CDR1 is SNHLY and CDR2 is FYNNEI. This CDR3 is built from 11 residues. The CDR3 DNA follows: TGTGCCAGCACTGAACTCCACACCATATATTTT. As protein: CASTELHTIYF.

The CDR3 nucleotides read TGTGCCAGCAGTTTACTGGGGACTAGCGGGGAGCTATACGAGCAGTACTTC. This codes for CASSLLGTSGELYEQYF. This chain uses TRBV27 with TRBJ2-7, with 13 bases fitting TRBD2. Germline-derived CDR1 and CDR2 are MNHEY and SMNVEV (reference sequence). After removal of 2 bases from V and 4 bases from J, the junction contained 8 bases not matched to a gene. The CDR3 runs to 17 residues.

The chain couples TRBV18 to TRBJ1-5; no definite D call. Trimming cost V 3 bases and J 0 bases, with 6 bases left between them. Germline CDR1 KGHSH, CDR2 LQKENI. The length of the CDR3 is 14 residues. The CDR3 nucleotides are TGTGCCAGCTCACCGCAGTATAGCAATCAGCCCCAGCATTTT. Translation: CASSPQYSNQPQHF.

The rearrangement uses TRBV11-1 and TRBJ2-1, with 14 bases fitting TRBD2. This CDR3 contains 15 residues. Germline CDR1 reads SGHAT; CDR2 reads FQDESV (reference sequence). Trimming removed 5 bases from V and 5 bases from J; junction bases left unmatched: 2. The CDR3 DNA follows: TGTGCCAGCAGCAAGACTAGCGGGGGGGACAATGAGCAGTTCTTC. It yields the protein CASSKTSGGDNEQFF.

The chain recombines TRBV7-9 with TRBJ1-2; 7 positions agree with TRBD1. V shed 6 bases, J shed 7 bases, and the junction held 8 bases outside the gene matches. In germline, CDR1 is SEHNR, CDR2 FQNEAQ (reference sequence). The CDR3 runs to 13 residues. CDR3 amino acids: CASSLRQGPGYTF. In nucleotides, the CDR3 is TGTGCCAGCAGTCTTAGACAGGGACCTGGCTACACCTTC. The full variable domain, rest sourced from reference TRBV7-9 and TRBJ1-2, is DTGVSQNPRHKITKRGQNVTFRCDPISEHNRLYWYRQTLGQGPEFLTYFQNEAQLEKSRLLSDRFSAERPKGSFSTLEIQRTEQGDSAMYLCASSLRQGPGYTFGSGTRLTVV.

The genes are TRBV19 and TRBJ2-1, with TRBD1 matching over 7 bases. Germline values: CDR1 LNHDA, CDR2 SQIVND (reference sequence). This CDR3 comprises 15 residues. V dropped 5 bases and J dropped 0; count of bases not matched to a gene: 4. In nucleotides, the CDR3 is TGTGCCAGTAGTCCGACAGGGCTCTCCTACAATGAGCAGTTCTTC. Encoded protein: CASSPTGLSYNEQFF.

The V gene is TRBV18, the J gene TRBJ1-1; TRBD1 agrees at 8 bases. After removal of 2 bases from V and 4 bases from J, the junction contained 9 bases not matched to a gene. Germline CDR1 KGHSH, CDR2 LQKENI. There are 16 residues in the CDR3. DNA for the CDR3: TGTGCCAGCTCACCATCGTCAGGGGGCCAACGCACTGAAGCTTTCTTT. Translation: CASSPSSGGQRTEAFF.

Here the CDR3 DNA reads TGTGCCAGCAGCCAAGGGACAGCCGGAGAGACCCAGTACTTC. Protein: CASSQGTAGETQYF. The gene calls are TRBV4-2 and TRBJ2-5; maybe TRBD1 (6 bases). The length of the CDR3 is 14 residues. The germline CDR1 and CDR2 sequences are LGHNA and YNFKEQ. The V gene lost 1 base and the J gene lost 4 bases, with 10 bases spanning the gap.

The chain joins TRBV28 to TRBJ2-3; TRBD1 matches at 7 bases. V trimming: 3 bases; J trimming: 2 bases; junction bases outside the gene matches: 11. The CDR3 sequence is 17 residues long. CDR1 is MDHEN and CDR2 is SYDVKM in the germline V gene. This CDR3 is CASSFTPRDSLTDTQYF. CDR3 sequence (DNA): TGTGCCAGCAGTTTTACCCCGAGGGACAGTCTCACAGATACGCAGTATTTT.

The chain uses TRBV7-2 and TRBJ1-4; D ambiguous. The CDR3 length is 16 residues. V gave up 2 bases and J gave up 4 bases, with 14 bases separating them. Germline lookup yields CDR1 SGHTA and CDR2 FQGNSA. In DNA form, the CDR3 reads TGTGCCAGCAGCTTAAGTAACTTGGTAGTTAATGAAAAACTGTTTTTT. Its protein is CASSLSNLVVNEKLFF.

The gene calls are TRBV7-9 and TRBJ2-5, with 10 bases aligning to TRBD1. J lost 6 bases, V lost 5 bases, and 9 bases had no gene match. CDR3 length: 15 residues. The germline gives CDR1 SEHNR, CDR2 FQNEAQ (reference sequence). This chain's CDR3 is CASSRGQGDLKTQYF. CDR3 bases: TGTGCCAGCAGCCGCGGACAGGGGGATCTGAAGACCCAGTACTTC.

This chain links TRBV5-1 with TRBJ2-5; 7 bases fit TRBD1. V dropped 0 bases and J dropped 5; count of bases not matched to a gene: 7. From germline, CDR1 is SGHRS and CDR2 YFSETQ. This CDR3 is 15 amino acids long. The CDR3 DNA is TGCGCCAGCAGCTTGGCCGGACAGGTCTGGGAGACCCAGTACTTC. Translated, it gives CASSLAGQVWETQYF.

The sample holds a few counts of this clone. The chain combines TRBV19 with TRBJ2-4, with TRBD2 identical over 10 bases. V gave up 5 bases and J gave up 7 bases; unmatched junction bases: 14. Germline lookup yields CDR1 LNHDA and CDR2 SQIVND (reference sequence). The CDR3 contains 17 residues. CDR3 bases: TGTGCCAGTAGTGGGCTAGCGGGGGCCTGGGGCGCGAACATTCAGTACTTC. Translation: CASSGLAGAWGANIQYF. Supplemented by reference TRBV19 and TRBJ2-4, the full variable domain reads DGGITQSPKYLFRKEGQNVTLSCEQNLNHDAMYWYRQDPGQGLRLIYYSQIVNDFQKGDIAEGYSVSREKKESFPLTVTSAQKNPTAFYLCASSGLAGAWGANIQYFGAGTRLSVL.